The T cell receptor beta chain under discussion was sequenced for a study of blood T cells in healthy people across ages. Per the germline V gene, CDR1 is SQVTM and CDR2 is ANQGSEA. This CDR3 comprises 14 residues. Trimming pared 4 bases from V and 0 bases from J, leaving 13 bases between. A sample-barcoded 5' primer and a J-beta primer mix were used in a second PCR of about 7 to 12 cycles. Unique molecular identifiers of 12 random nucleotides labeled each cDNA. MiXCR, run by TCRdb on the 5' RACE reads, gives a single entry per CDR3 protein. The sample consists of approximately 940,000 distinct CDR3 sequences, 45% to 50% of them appearing once. This clonotype has a handful of counts. Its antigen remains unknown. Broader study findings: CMV status of donors was not determined, possibly confounding expanded clonotype changes. Donors of long life had a larger count of naive CD4+ cells and greater diversity than aged donors.

Sequenced input: blood. The TCR was taken from a man younger than 45 in good health. This chain links TRBV29-1 with TRBJ2-7, with D uncertain. CDR3 loop: CSVVSDVSSYEQYF. CDR3 in DNA: TGCAGCGTTGTTTCTGACGTAAGCTCCTACGAGCAGTACTTC.